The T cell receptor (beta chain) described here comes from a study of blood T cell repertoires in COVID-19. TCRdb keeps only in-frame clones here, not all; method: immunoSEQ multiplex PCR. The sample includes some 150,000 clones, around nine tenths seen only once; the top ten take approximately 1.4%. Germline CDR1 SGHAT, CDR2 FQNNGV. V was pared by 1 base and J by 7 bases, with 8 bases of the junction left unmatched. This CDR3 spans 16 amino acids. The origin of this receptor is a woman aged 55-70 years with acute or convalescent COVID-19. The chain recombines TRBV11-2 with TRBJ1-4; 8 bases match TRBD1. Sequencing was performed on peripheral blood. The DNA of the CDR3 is TGTGCCAGCAGCTTAGGCGCAGGGGGCGTAAGTGAAAAACTGTTTTTT. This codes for CASSLGAGGVSEKLFF.